This TCR beta chain was observed in a study of T-cell reconstitution after alpha-beta-depleted transplantation in children. This clonotype was seen at least ten times. Its antigen is not identified. Whole-study results and caveats: Several hundred expanded graft clones reportedly gave rise to the alpha-beta T cells present about two months after transplant. Surviving recipient T cells and thymic progenitors produced the high day-60 TCRbeta diversity seen in some patients. Newly generated T cells supplied most T-cell counts and diversity one year post-transplant.

CDR3 length: 15 residues. V was clipped by 3 bases and J by 1 base, with 11 bases between them. TCRbeta library construction was performed incorporating unique molecular identifiers. TCRdb itself ran the PCR reads through MiXCR, one entry per CDR3 protein. The repertoire has more than 200,000 distinct CDR3 sequences, about a quarter of them found once; the top ten carry roughly 2.5%. This chain links TRBV12-3 or TRBV12-4 with TRBJ2-3; possibly TRBD2 for D (6 bases). Sequenced material: PBMCs, taken before TCRalphabeta/CD19-depleted stem cell transplant. The sequence was collected from a girl aged 2-10 years with Fanconi anemia, due to receive a stem cell transplant. The CDR3 DNA is TGTGCCAGCAGTTTCTGGTGGGGGGGCACAGATACGCAGTATTTT. Protein sequence: CASSFWWGGTDTQYF.